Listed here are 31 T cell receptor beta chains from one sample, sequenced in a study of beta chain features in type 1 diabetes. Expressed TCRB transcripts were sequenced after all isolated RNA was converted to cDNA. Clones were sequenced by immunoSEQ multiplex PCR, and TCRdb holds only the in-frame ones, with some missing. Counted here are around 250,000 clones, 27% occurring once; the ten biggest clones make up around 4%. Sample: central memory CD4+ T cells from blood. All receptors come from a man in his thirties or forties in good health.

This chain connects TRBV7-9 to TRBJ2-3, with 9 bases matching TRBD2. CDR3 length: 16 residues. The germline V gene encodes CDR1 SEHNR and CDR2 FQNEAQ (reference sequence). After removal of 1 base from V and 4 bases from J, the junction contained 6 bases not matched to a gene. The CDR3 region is CASSLGPSGKPDTQYF. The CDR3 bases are TGTGCCAGCAGCTTAGGTCCTAGCGGGAAACCAGATACGCAGTATTTT.

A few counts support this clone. This chain's CDR3 is CACWTGNEQYF. The CDR3 DNA reads TGTGCCTGCTGGACAGGGAACGAGCAGTACTTC. The chain combines TRBV30 with TRBJ2-7, with 8 positions matching TRBD1. J was trimmed by 5 bases and V by 6 bases; bases with no gene match: 3. The CDR3 is 11 residues long. Germline CDR1 and CDR2: GTSNPN and SVGIG (reference sequence).

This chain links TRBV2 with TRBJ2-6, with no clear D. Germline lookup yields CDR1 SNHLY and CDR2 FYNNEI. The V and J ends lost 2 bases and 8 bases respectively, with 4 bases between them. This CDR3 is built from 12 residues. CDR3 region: CASSERSNVLTF. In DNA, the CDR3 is TGTGCCAGCAGTGAACGGTCCAACGTCCTGACTTTC.

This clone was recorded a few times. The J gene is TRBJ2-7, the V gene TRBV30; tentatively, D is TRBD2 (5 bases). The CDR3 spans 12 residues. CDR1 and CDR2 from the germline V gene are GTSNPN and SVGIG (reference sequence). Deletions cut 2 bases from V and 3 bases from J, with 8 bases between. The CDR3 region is CAWSRAGYEQYF. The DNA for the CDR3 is TGTGCCTGGAGTAGGGCGGGCTACGAGCAGTACTTC.

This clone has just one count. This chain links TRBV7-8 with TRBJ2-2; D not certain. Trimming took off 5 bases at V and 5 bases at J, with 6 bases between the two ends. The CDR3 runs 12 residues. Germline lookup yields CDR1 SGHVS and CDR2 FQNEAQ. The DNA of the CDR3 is TGTGCCAGCAGCCCCTATACCGGGGAGCTGTTTTTT. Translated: CASSPYTGELFF.

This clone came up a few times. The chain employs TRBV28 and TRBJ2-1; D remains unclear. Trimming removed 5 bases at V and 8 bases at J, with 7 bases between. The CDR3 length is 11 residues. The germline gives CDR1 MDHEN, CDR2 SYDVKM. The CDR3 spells CASSPKDEQFF. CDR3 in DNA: TGTGCCAGCAGTCCTAAGGATGAGCAGTTCTTC.

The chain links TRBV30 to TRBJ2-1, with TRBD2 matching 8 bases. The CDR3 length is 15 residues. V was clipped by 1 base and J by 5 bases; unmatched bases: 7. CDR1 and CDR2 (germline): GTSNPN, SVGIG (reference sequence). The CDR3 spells CAWSARGGLNNEQFF. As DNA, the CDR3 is TGTGCCTGGAGTGCCCGGGGGGGCCTTAACAATGAGCAGTTCTTC.

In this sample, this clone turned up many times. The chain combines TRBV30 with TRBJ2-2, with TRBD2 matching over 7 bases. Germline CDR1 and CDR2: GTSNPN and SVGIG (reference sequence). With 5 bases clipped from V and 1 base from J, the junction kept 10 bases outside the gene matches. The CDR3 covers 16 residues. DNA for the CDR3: TGTGCCTGGGGCAGGGACCCTAGCGGGAACACCGGGGAGCTGTTTTTT. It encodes CAWGRDPSGNTGELFF.

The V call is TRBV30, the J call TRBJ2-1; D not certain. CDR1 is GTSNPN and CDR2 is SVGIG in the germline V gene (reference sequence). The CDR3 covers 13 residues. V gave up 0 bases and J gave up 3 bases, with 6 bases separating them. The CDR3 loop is CAWSVQNYNEQFF. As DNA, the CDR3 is TGTGCCTGGAGTGTACAAAACTACAATGAGCAGTTCTTC.

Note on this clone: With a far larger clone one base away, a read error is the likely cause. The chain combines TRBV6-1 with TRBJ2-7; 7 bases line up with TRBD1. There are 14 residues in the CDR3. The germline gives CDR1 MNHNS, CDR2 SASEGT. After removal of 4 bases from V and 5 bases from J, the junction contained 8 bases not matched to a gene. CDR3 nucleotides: TGTGCCAGCAGTGCTGGGACAGCGGTAAACGAGCAGTACTTC. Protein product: CASSAGTAVNEQYF.

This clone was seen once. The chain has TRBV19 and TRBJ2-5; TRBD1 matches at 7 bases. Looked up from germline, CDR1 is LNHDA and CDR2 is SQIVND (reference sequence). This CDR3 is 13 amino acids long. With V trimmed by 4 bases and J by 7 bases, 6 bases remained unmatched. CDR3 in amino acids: CASSTTGPGTQYF. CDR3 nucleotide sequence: TGTGCCAGTAGTACGACAGGGCCGGGGACCCAGTACTTC.

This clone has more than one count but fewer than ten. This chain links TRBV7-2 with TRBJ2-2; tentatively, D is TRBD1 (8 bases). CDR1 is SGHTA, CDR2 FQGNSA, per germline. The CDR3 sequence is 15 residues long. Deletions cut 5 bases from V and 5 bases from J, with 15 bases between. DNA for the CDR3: TGTGCCAGCAGCCCCGGACAGGGAGGGACCGGGGAGCTGTTTTTT. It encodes CASSPGQGGTGELFF.

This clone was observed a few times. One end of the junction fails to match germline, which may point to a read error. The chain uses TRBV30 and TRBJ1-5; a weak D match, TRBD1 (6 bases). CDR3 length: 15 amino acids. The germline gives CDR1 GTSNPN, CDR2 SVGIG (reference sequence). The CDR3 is CAWSLGRGSNPPQHF. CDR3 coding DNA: TGTGCCTGGAGTCTGGGCAGGGGAAGCAATCCGCCCCAGCATTTT. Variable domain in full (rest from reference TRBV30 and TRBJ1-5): SQTIHQWPATLVQPVGSPLSLECTVEGTSNPNLYWYRQAAGRGLQLLFYSVGIGQISSEVPQNLSASRPQDRQFILSSKKLLLSDSGFYLCAWSLGRGSNPPQHFGDGTRLSIL.

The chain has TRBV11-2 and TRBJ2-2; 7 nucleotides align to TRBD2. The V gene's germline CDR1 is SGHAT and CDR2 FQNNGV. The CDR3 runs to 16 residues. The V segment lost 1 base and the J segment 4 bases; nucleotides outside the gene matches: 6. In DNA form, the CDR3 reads TGTGCCAGCAGCTTAGTCGCTAGCGGAAGCACCGGGGAGCTGTTTTTT. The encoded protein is CASSLVASGSTGELFF. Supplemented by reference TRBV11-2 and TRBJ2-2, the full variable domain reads EAGVAQSPRYKIIEKRQSVAFWCNPISGHATLYWYQQILGQGPKLLIQFQNNGVVDDSQLPKDRFSAERLKGVDSTLKIQPAKLEDSAVYLCASSLVASGSTGELFFGEGSRLTVL.

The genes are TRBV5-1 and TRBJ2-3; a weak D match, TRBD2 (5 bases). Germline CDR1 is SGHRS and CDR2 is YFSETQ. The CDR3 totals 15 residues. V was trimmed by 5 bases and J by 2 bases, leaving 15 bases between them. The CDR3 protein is CASSSAPRSTDTQYF. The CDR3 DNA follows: TGCGCCAGCAGTAGCGCCCCACGATCCACAGATACGCAGTATTTT.

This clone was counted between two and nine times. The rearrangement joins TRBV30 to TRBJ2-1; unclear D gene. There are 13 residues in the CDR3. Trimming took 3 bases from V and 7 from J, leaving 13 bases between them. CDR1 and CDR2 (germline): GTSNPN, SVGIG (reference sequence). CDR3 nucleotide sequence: TGTGCCTGGAGCCCTTCTTCCCGGAATGAGCAGTTCTTC. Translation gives CAWSPSSRNEQFF.

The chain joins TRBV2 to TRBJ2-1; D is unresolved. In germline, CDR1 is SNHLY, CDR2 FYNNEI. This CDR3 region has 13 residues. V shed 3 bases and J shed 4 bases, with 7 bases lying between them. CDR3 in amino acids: CASSERSYNEQFF. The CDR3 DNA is TGTGCCAGCAGTGAGCGCTCGTACAATGAGCAGTTCTTC. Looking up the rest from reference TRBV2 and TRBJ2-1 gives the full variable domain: EPEVTQTPSHQVTQMGQEVILRCVPISNHLYFYWYRQILGQKVEFLVSFYNNEISEKSEIFDDQFSVERPDGSNFTLKIRSTKLEDSAMYFCASSERSYNEQFFGPGTRLTVL.

CDR3 residues: CASSLGDGGAQYF. In DNA form, the CDR3 reads TGTGCCAGCAGCTTAGGCGACGGGGGGGCTCAGTATTTT. The chain links TRBV7-8 to TRBJ2-3; TRBD2 matches 8 bases. Germline V gene sequence: CDR1 SGHVS, CDR2 FQNEAQ. V trimming: 1 base; J trimming: 12 bases; junction bases outside the gene matches: 6. CDR3 size: 13 residues.

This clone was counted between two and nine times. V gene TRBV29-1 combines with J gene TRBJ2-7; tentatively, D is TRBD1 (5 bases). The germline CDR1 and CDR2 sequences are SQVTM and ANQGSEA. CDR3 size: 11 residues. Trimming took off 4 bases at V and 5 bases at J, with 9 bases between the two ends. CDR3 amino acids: CSVVRDHEQYF. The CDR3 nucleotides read TGCAGCGTTGTCAGGGATCACGAGCAGTACTTC.

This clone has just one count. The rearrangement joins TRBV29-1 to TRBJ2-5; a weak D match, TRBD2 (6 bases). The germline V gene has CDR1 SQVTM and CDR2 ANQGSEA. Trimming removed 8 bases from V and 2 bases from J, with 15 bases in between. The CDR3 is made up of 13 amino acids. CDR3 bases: TGCAGCAGCAGGGCGGGACTTCAAGAGACCCAGTACTTC. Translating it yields CSSRAGLQETQYF.

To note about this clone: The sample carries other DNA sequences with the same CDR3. The CDR3, as DNA: TGTGCCAGCAGCCTAGACAGCTCCTACGAGCAGTACTTC. Translation: CASSLDSSYEQYF. This chain joins TRBV7-2 and TRBJ2-7, with D possibly TRBD1 on 5 matching bases. CDR1 is SGHTA and CDR2 is FQGNSA in the germline V gene. The CDR3 is 13 amino acids. V lost 5 bases and J 0 bases, leaving 8 bases between the germline ends.

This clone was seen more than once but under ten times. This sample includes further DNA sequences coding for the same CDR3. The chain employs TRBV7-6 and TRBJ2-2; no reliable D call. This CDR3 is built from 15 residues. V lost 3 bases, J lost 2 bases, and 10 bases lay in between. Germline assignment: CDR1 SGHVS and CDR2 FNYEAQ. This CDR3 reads CASSLSGGNTGELFF. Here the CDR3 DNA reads TGTGCCAGCAGCTTGAGTGGCGGAAACACCGGGGAGCTGTTTTTT.

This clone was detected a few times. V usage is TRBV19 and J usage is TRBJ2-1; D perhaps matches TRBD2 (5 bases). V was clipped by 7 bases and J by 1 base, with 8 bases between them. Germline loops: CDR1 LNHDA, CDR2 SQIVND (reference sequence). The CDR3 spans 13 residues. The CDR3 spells CASKGGSYNEQFF. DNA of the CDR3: TGTGCCAGTAAAGGAGGATCCTACAATGAGCAGTTCTTC.

CDR3 loop: CASSPAGGRVTTGELFF. Here the CDR3 DNA reads TGTGCCAGCAGCCCAGCGGGAGGGCGAGTAACCACCGGGGAGCTGTTTTTT. The chain uses TRBV7-6 and TRBJ2-2, with 10 bases lining up with TRBD2. Germline trimming cut 5 bases from V and 4 bases from J; bases unmatched to any gene: 10. The CDR3 runs to 17 residues. Germline-derived CDR1 and CDR2 are SGHVS and FNYEAQ.

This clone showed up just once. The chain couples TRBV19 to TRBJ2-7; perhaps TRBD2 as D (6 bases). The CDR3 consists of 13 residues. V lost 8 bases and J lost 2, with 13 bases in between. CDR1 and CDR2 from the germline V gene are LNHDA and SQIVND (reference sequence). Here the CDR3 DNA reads TGTGCCAGTCGGAGGGACTTCACCTACGAGCAGTACTTC. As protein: CASRRDFTYEQYF.

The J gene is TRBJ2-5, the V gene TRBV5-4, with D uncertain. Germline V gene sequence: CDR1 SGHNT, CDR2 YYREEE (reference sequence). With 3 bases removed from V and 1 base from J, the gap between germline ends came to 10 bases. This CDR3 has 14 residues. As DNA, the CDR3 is TGTGCCAGCAGCTCGTCCCCTACCCAAGAGACCCAGTACTTC. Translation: CASSSSPTQETQYF.

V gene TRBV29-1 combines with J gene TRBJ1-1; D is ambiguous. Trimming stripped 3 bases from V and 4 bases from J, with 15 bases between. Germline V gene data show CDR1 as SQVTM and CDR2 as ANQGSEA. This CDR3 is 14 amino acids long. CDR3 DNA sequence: TGCAGCGTTGAGTCCCCGAGAAGCCCCACTGAAGCTTTCTTT. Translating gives CSVESPRSPTEAFF.

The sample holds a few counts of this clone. CDR3 sequence: CAWSNERSGGFGYTF. CDR3 bases: TGTGCCTGGAGTAATGAAAGGAGTGGAGGATTCGGCTACACCTTC. The chain has TRBV30 and TRBJ1-2; D is unresolved. Trimming shortened V by 2 bases and J by 8 bases, and 21 bases separated the two germline ends. In germline, CDR1 is GTSNPN, CDR2 SVGIG (reference sequence). The CDR3 length is 15 residues.

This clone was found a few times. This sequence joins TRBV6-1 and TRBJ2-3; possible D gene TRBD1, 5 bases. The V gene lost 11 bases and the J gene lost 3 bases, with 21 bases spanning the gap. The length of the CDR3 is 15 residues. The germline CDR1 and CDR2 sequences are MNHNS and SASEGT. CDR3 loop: CALLESGLRTDTQYF. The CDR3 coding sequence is TGTGCCTTGTTGGAATCAGGGCTTAGGACAGATACGCAGTATTTT.

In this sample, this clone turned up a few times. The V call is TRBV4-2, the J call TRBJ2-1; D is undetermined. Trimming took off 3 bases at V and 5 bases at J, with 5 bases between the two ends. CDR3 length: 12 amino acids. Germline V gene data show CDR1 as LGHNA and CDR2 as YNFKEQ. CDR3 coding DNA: TGTGCCAGCAGCCATGAAAACAATGAGCAGTTCTTC. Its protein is CASSHENNEQFF.

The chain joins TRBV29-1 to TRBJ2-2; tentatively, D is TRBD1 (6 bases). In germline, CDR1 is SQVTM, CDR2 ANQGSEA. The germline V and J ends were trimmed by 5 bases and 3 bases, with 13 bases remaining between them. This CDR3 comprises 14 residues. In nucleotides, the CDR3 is TGCAGCGTTTCAAGGGGGATTGACACCGGGGAGCTGTTTTTT. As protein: CSVSRGIDTGELFF.